This TCR beta chain was found in a study of tumor and adjacent non-tumor tissue in lung cancer. The library came from three nested PCR rounds adapted from ARM-PCR protocols. In TCRdb, the multiplex PCR reads were re-called with MiXCR into one record per CDR3 protein. The repertoire holds over 110,000 distinct CDR3 sequences, with around 67% as singletons. V lost 8 bases and J lost 7; bases outside the gene matches: 11. The CDR3 is 15 amino acids. Looked up from germline, CDR1 is SQVTM and CDR2 is ANQGSEA. No cell sorting was done before RNA was extracted from the tissue. The genes are TRBV29-1 and TRBJ2-1, with 13 bases that match TRBD2. The specimen was lung tumor tissue. The sequence was collected from a man aged 60-69 years with small cell lung cancer. The chain's CDR3 is CSLAFGTSGVNEQFF. The CDR3 DNA sequence: TGCAGCCTTGCATTCGGGACTAGCGGGGTTAATGAGCAGTTCTTC.